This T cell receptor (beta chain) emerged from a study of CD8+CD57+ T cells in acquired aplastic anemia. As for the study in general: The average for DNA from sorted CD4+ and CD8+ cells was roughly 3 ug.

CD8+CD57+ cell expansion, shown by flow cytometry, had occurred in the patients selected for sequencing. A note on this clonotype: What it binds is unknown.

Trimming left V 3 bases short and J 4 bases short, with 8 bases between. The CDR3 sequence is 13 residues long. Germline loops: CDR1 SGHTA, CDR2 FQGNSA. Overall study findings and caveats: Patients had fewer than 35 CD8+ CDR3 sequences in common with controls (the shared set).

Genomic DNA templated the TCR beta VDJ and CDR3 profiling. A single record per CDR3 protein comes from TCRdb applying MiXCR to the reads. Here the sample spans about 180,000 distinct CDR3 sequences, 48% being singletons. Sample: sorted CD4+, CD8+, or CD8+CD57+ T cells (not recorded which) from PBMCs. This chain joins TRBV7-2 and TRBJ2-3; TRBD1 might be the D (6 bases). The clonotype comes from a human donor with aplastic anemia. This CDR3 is CASSFGQSDTQYF. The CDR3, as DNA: TGTGCCAGCAGCTTTGGACAGTCAGATACGCAGTATTTT.